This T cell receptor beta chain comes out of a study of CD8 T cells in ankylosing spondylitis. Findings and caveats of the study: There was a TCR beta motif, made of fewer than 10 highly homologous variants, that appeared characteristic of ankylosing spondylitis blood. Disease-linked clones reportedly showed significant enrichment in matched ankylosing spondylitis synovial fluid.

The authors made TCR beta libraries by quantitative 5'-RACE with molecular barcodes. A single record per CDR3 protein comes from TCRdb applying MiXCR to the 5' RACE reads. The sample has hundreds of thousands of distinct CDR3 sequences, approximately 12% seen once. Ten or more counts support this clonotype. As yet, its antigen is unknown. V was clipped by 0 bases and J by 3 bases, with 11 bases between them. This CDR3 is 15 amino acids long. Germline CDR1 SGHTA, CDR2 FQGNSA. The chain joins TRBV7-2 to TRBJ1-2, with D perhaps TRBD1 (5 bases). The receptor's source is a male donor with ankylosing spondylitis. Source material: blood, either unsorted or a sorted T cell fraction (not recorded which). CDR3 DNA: TGTGCCAGCAGCTTAGCCACAGGCGAGGACTATGGCTACACCTTC. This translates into CASSLATGEDYGYTF.